This T cell receptor beta chain was found in a study of T cell clonotyping in hematopoietic cell transplantation. Whole-study findings and limits: Cells were unsorted, so CD4 and CD8 contributions were not separated. Graft donor and pretransplant recipient Inverse Simpson Index values predicted broader posttransplant TCR diversity. Few recipient clonotypes overlapped donors; over 95% were de novo at given depth.

Samples: about 28 days before transplant, then days 30, 100 and 180 after. Clones were read by immunoSEQ multiplex PCR, and TCRdb kept only the in-frame ones, dropping some. In the table there are about 10,000 clones, around four fifths of which are singletons. To note about this clone: Its antigen is not identified.

The CDR3 loop spans 13 amino acids. The V gene's germline CDR1 is KGHSH and CDR2 LQKENI. V was cut by 2 bases and J by 6 bases, with 10 bases left in between. Material: PBMCs, obtained 30 days after allogeneic stem cell transplant. This clonotype originated in a female patient between 40 and 50 years old who had an allogeneic stem cell transplant from a related donor, so T cells may come from the graft donor. Some clones in this sample may be carry-over from other donors' samples. The V and J genes are TRBV18 and TRBJ1-2; tentative D call: TRBD1 (6 bases). The CDR3 region is CASSPTRGDGYTF. CDR3 DNA: TGTGCCAGCTCACCAACCAGGGGTGATGGCTACACCTTC. Looking up the rest from reference TRBV18 and TRBJ1-2 gives the full variable domain: NAGVMQNPRHLVRRRGQEARLRCSPMKGHSHVYWYRQLPEEGLKFMVYLQKENIIDESGMPKERFSAEFPKEGPSILRIQQVVRGDSAAYFCASSPTRGDGYTFGSGTRLTVV.